A single sample is the source of the 20 T cell receptor beta chains below, sequenced in a study of blood T cell repertoires in COVID-19. The protocol was immunoSEQ multiplex PCR, while the TCRdb copy is restricted to in-frame clones and leaves out a portion. The data show approximately 400,000 clones, with more than 70% seen just once and roughly 12% held by the top ten. Source material: peripheral blood. The receptors originated from a woman aged 50 to 60 with COVID-19, enrolled during active disease.

The J gene is TRBJ2-4, the V gene TRBV27; 8 bases map to TRBD1. Germline V gene sequence: CDR1 MNHEY, CDR2 SMNVEV (reference sequence). With 3 bases clipped from V and 8 bases from J, the junction kept 6 bases outside the gene matches. This CDR3 has 14 residues. Written as DNA, the CDR3 is TGTGCCAGCAGTTTGGACAGGGAATGGTACATTCAGTACTTC. Translated: CASSLDREWYIQYF.

V gene TRBV5-1 combines with J gene TRBJ2-3; 7 bases align to TRBD2. This CDR3 is 14 amino acids long. Germline V gene sequence: CDR1 SGHRS, CDR2 YFSETQ. V was clipped by 3 bases and J by 3 bases; unmatched bases: 4. The CDR3 DNA is TGCGCCAGCAGCTGGACTAGGGATACAGATACGCAGTATTTT. Protein sequence: CASSWTRDTDTQYF.

CDR3 nucleotide sequence: TGCAGCGCCAGATGGGGGACAACTAACACTGAAGCTTTCTTT. Its translation: CSARWGTTNTEAFF. The chain carries TRBV29-1 and TRBJ1-1; a possible D gene is TRBD1 (6 bases). CDR3 length: 14 amino acids. V lost 7 bases to trimming and J lost 2 bases, with 17 bases between them. The germline CDR1 and CDR2 sequences are SQVTM and ANQGSEA.

The chain carries TRBV27 and TRBJ1-5; 7 bases map to TRBD1. The CDR3 sequence is 13 residues long. V lost 6 bases to trimming and J lost 4 bases; unmatched junction nucleotides: 3. Germline V gene sequence: CDR1 MNHEY, CDR2 SMNVEV (reference sequence). CDR3 amino acids: CASSMGQNQPQHF. The CDR3 coding sequence is TGTGCCAGCAGCATGGGACAGAATCAGCCCCAGCATTTT.

The rearrangement joins TRBV6-1 to TRBJ1-1; weak D call: TRBD1 (6 bases). Germline assignment: CDR1 MNHNS and CDR2 SASEGT. V shed 0 bases and J shed 11 bases, with 19 bases lying between them. This CDR3 is 15 amino acids long. This chain's CDR3 is CASSEALMTGFSAFF. Written as DNA, the CDR3 is TGTGCCAGCAGTGAAGCGCTTATGACAGGATTTAGCGCTTTCTTT.

Only one count was recorded for this clone. The V call is TRBV2, the J call TRBJ2-2, with a weak D call TRBD1 (7 bases). The V and J ends lost 8 bases and 1 base respectively, with 11 bases between them. The CDR3 length is 14 residues. CDR1 and CDR2 (germline): SNHLY, FYNNEI. This chain's CDR3 is CASGGTVNTGELFF. In DNA, the CDR3 is TGTGCCAGCGGAGGGACAGTGAACACCGGGGAGCTGTTTTTT.

The genes are TRBV18 and TRBJ1-3; no clear D gene. The germline V and J ends were trimmed by 1 base and 0 bases, with 7 bases remaining between them. This CDR3 has 15 residues. Germline V CDR1 and CDR2: KGHSH, LQKENI. The CDR3 loop is CASSPLYSSGNTIYF. As DNA, the CDR3 is TGTGCCAGCTCACCACTCTACTCCTCTGGAAACACCATATATTTT.

The chain carries TRBV15 and TRBJ2-7, with D possibly being TRBD2 (6 bases). CDR1 and CDR2 from the germline V gene are LNHNV and YYDKDF (reference sequence). CDR3 length equals 16 residues. V shed 0 bases and J shed 12 bases, with 24 bases lying between them. The CDR3 DNA is TGTGCCACCAGCAGAGAGGGTCTTGGGACTCCCCATCCCAGGTACTTC. Translated: CATSREGLGTPHPRYF.

The rearrangement joins TRBV30 to TRBJ1-6, with 8 bases lining up with TRBD1. The junction had 5 bases not matched to a gene; V was cut back by 1 base and J by 9 bases. This CDR3 has 14 amino acids. The germline V gene has CDR1 GTSNPN and CDR2 SVGIG (reference sequence). CDR3 DNA: TGTGCCTGGAGTGCCGGACAGGGAGGTTCACCCCTCCACTTT. Its protein is CAWSAGQGGSPLHF.

The V gene is TRBV5-1, the J gene TRBJ1-1; D is uncertain. The CDR3 sequence is 13 residues long. CDR1 SGHRS and CDR2 YFSETQ come from the germline V gene. The V end lost 4 bases, the J end lost 3 bases, and 10 bases lay between the germline ends. In DNA, the CDR3 is TGCGCCAGCAGCGAGGTGTCGGACACTGAAGCTTTCTTT. It encodes CASSEVSDTEAFF. Complete variable domain (other parts from reference TRBV5-1 and TRBJ1-1): KAGVTQTPRYLIKTRGQQVTLSCSPISGHRSVSWYQQTPGQGLQFLFEYFSETQRNKGNFPGRFSGRQFSNSRSEMNVSTLELGDSALYLCASSEVSDTEAFFGQGTRLTVV.

The chain carries TRBV30 and TRBJ2-7; no clear D gene. The CDR3 sequence is 12 residues long. V was clipped by 2 bases and J by 4 bases, with 9 bases between them. Germline V gene sequence: CDR1 GTSNPN, CDR2 SVGIG (reference sequence). The CDR3 spells CAWSPHFYEQYF. CDR3 in DNA: TGTGCCTGGAGTCCACATTTTTACGAGCAGTACTTC.

The chain couples TRBV15 to TRBJ2-5, with D perhaps matching TRBD2 (7 bases). Trimming stripped 1 base from V and 5 bases from J, with 14 bases between. The germline gives CDR1 LNHNV, CDR2 YYDKDF (reference sequence). CDR3 size: 15 residues. CDR3 region: CATSRVLGGGETQYF. As DNA, the CDR3 is TGTGCCACCAGCAGAGTATTAGGGGGAGGGGAGACCCAGTACTTC.

This chain joins TRBV6-5 and TRBJ1-1; D is possibly TRBD1 (6 bases). From germline, CDR1 is MNHEY and CDR2 SVGAGI. The V end was cut by 11 bases, the J end by 2 bases, with 18 bases between. The CDR3 contains 14 residues. The CDR3 bases are TGTGCCTGCGCATTCTCGACAGGAAACACTGAAGCTTTCTTT. Translated: CACAFSTGNTEAFF.

The chain joins TRBV6-5 to TRBJ2-5; 9 bases align to TRBD2. This CDR3 has 13 amino acids. V lost 11 bases, J lost 4 bases, and 8 bases stayed unmatched. In germline, CDR1 is MNHEY, CDR2 SVGAGI. CDR3 nucleotide sequence: TGTGCCGGAGAGTATAGCGGGGGAGAGACCCAGTACTTC. Its translation: CAGEYSGGETQYF.

The chain combines TRBV21-1 with TRBJ1-4. TRBV21-1 is a pseudogene segment. The CDR3 has 13 residues. The CDR3 DNA reads as TGTGCCAGCAGCGGGGGGGCTAATGAAAAACTGTTTTTT. Its protein product is CASSGGANEKLFF.

This chain uses TRBV30 with TRBJ2-5; 10 bases align to TRBD2. CDR1 and CDR2 from the germline V gene are GTSNPN and SVGIG (reference sequence). V lost 2 bases and J lost 5; bases outside the gene matches: 5. This CDR3 is built from 14 residues. CDR3 sequence: CAWSPGLARETQYF. CDR3 DNA: TGTGCCTGGAGTCCGGGACTAGCGAGGGAGACCCAGTACTTC.

This clone has more than one count but fewer than ten. V gene TRBV10-3 combines with J gene TRBJ1-2, with a tentative D call TRBD1 (6 bases). Trimming removed 8 bases at V and 5 bases at J, with 15 bases between. The CDR3 is made up of 13 amino acids. In germline, CDR1 is ENHRY, CDR2 SYGVKD. Written as DNA, the CDR3 is TGTGCCATCCGGGACACTTCTTCGTATGGCTACACCTTC. This encodes CAIRDTSSYGYTF.

The sample holds one count of this clone. The chain combines TRBV7-6 with TRBJ2-7, with 9 bases matching TRBD2. The CDR3 length is 16 residues. J lost 4 bases, V lost 1 base, and 8 bases had no gene match. Germline-derived CDR1 and CDR2 are SGHVS and FNYEAQ. CDR3 in DNA: TGTGCCAGCAGCTTAGAAATCGCGGGGGGGCCGTACGAGCAGTACTTC. Amino acids: CASSLEIAGGPYEQYF.

The chain carries TRBV9 and TRBJ1-1; D perhaps matches TRBD1 (6 bases). The germline V and J ends were trimmed by 3 bases and 10 bases, with 16 bases remaining between them. The V gene's germline CDR1 is SGDLS and CDR2 YYNGEE. This CDR3 region has 13 residues. This chain's CDR3 is CASSDLTTGRAFF. Written as DNA, the CDR3 is TGTGCCAGCAGCGATCTGACTACAGGGAGAGCTTTCTTT.

DNA for the CDR3: TGTGCCAGCACCCGGGTGGGCGGGAATTCACCCCTCCACTTT. Translation: CASTRVGGNSPLHF. The rearrangement joins TRBV27 to TRBJ1-6; D is unresolved. Trimming left V 7 bases short and J 7 bases short, with 14 bases between. Per germline, CDR1 MNHEY and CDR2 SMNVEV (reference sequence). The CDR3 covers 14 residues.